The 4 T cell receptor beta chains in this list originate from one sample, sequenced in a study of shared clonotypes between healthy human individuals. Generated by immunoSEQ multiplex PCR, the TCRdb table keeps only in-frame clones and is missing some. The sample has some 1.4 million clones, roughly 96% seen once. The sequenced sample consisted of naive CD4+ T cells sorted from blood. Subset in this sample: CD45RA+ positively selected. These receptors were taken from a man aged 30-40 years in good health.

This rearrangement joins TRBV7-8 to TRBJ2-5, with 9 nucleotides matching TRBD2. Germline CDR1 is SGHVS and CDR2 is FQNEAQ. Losses at the gene ends were 1 base for V and 2 bases for J; bases not matched to a gene: 14. The CDR3 contains 19 residues. The CDR3 DNA is TGTGCCAGCAGCTTAGTAATTCCGGTAGCGGGAGTTACACAAGAGACCCAGTACTTC. This gives the protein CASSLVIPVAGVTQETQYF.

The chain combines TRBV2 with TRBJ2-5; 10 nucleotides line up with TRBD2. CDR1 is SNHLY and CDR2 is FYNNEI in the germline V gene. The CDR3 covers 13 residues. Losses at the gene ends were 5 bases for V and 12 bases for J; bases not matched to a gene: 9. CDR3 sequence: CASSPETSGWKYF. In nucleotides, the CDR3 is TGTGCCAGCAGTCCCGAGACTAGCGGGTGGAAGTACTTC.

V is TRBV18 and J is TRBJ2-1, with D tentatively TRBD2 (6 bases). This CDR3 has 14 amino acids. Per germline, CDR1 KGHSH and CDR2 LQKENI. V was trimmed by 3 bases and J by 9 bases, leaving 15 bases between them. CDR3 coding DNA: TGTGCCAGCTCACCGCTTATTGGACTACTTGAGCAGTTCTTC. Amino acid sequence: CASSPLIGLLEQFF. The full variable domain, completed using reference TRBV18 and TRBJ2-1, is NAGVMQNPRHLVRRRGQEARLRCSPMKGHSHVYWYRQLPEEGLKFMVYLQKENIIDESGMPKERFSAEFPKEGPSILRIQQVVRGDSAAYFCASSPLIGLLEQFFGPGTRLTVL.

This rearrangement joins TRBV11-2 to TRBJ2-2; 8 bases match TRBD2. Looked up from germline, CDR1 is SGHAT and CDR2 is FQNNGV. V trimming: 4 bases; J trimming: 4 bases; junction bases outside the gene matches: 5. The length of the CDR3 is 15 residues. The CDR3 sequence: CASSYRLATTGELFF. CDR3 bases: TGTGCCAGCAGCTACAGACTAGCGACCACCGGGGAGCTGTTTTTT. Complete variable domain (other parts from reference TRBV11-2 and TRBJ2-2): EAGVAQSPRYKIIEKRQSVAFWCNPISGHATLYWYQQILGQGPKLLIQFQNNGVVDDSQLPKDRFSAERLKGVDSTLKIQPAKLEDSAVYLCASSYRLATTGELFFGEGSRLTVL.